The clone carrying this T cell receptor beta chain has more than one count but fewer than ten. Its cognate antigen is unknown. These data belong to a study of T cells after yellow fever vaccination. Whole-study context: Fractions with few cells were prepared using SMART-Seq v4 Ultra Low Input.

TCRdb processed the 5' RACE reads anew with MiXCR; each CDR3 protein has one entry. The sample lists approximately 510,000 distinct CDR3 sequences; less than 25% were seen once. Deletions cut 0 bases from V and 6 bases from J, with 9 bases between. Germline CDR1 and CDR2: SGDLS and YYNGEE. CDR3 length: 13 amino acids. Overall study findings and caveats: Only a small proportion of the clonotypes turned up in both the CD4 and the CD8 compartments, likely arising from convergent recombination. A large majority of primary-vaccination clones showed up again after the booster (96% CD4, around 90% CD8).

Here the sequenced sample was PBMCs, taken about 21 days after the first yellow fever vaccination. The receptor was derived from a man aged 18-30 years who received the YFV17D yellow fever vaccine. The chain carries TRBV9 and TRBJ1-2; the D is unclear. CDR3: CASSVGENHGYTF. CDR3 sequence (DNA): TGTGCCAGCAGCGTAGGGGAAAACCATGGCTACACCTTC.